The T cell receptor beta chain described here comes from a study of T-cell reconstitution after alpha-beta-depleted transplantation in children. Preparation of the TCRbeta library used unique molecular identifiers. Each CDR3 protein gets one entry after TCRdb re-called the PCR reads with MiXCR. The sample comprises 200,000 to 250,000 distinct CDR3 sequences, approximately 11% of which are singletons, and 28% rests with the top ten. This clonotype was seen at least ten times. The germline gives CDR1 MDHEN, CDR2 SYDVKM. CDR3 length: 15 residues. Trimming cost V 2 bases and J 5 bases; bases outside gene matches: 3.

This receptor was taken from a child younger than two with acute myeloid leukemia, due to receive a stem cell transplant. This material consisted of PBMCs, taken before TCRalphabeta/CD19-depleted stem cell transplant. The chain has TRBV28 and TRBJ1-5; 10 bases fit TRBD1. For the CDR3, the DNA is TGTGCCAGCAGTTTACCGGGACAGGGGTATCAGCCCCAGCATTTT. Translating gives CASSLPGQGYQPQHF.